This T cell receptor (beta chain) was sequenced for a study of T cell repertoires in aging, cancer and after chemotherapy. The study's findings and limits: Compared with age-matched healthy donors, untreated hematological or solid cancer patients showed higher blood TCR clonality.

The template was genomic DNA from peripheral blood, not RNA. With regard to this clonotype: Antigen specificity is unknown.

The germline CDR1 and CDR2 sequences are DFQATT and SNEGSKA (reference sequence). The CDR3 contains 14 residues. V was pared by 0 bases and J by 2 bases, with 3 bases of the junction left unmatched. A mixed TRB-A/B primer pool amplified rearranged TRB by multiplex touch-down PCR. TCRdb passed the multiplex PCR reads through MiXCR, listing each CDR3 protein once. This sample has fewer than 2,000 distinct CDR3 sequences, with roughly 34% found just once. V and J are TRBV20-1 and TRBJ1-1; TRBD1 matches 7 bases. Sequencing input: blood. The sequence was collected from a human donor with a blood cancer. CDR3 loop: CSARDYRGNTEAFF. CDR3 DNA sequence: TGCAGTGCTAGAGATTACAGGGGTAACACTGAAGCTTTCTTT.